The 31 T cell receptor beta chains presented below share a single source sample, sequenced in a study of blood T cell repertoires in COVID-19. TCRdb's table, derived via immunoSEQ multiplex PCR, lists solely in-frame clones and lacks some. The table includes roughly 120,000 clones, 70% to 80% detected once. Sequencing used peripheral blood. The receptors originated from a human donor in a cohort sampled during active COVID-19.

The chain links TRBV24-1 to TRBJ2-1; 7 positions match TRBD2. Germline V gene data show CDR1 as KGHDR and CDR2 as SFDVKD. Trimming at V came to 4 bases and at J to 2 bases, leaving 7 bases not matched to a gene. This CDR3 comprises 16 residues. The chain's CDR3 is CATSDGGAGTYNEQFF. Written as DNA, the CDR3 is TGTGCCACCAGTGACGGTGGAGCGGGGACCTACAATGAGCAGTTCTTC.

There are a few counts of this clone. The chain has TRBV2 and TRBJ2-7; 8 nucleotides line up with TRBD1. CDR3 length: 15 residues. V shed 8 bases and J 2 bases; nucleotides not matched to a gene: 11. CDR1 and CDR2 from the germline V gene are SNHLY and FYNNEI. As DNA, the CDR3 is TGTGCCAGCGGCCTACCACAGGGGGTAACCTACGAGCAGTACTTC. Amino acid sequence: CASGLPQGVTYEQYF.

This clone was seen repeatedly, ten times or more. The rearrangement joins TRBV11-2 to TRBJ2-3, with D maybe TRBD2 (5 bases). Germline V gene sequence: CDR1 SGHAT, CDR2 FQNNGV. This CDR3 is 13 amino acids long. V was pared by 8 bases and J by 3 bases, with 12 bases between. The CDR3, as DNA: TGTGCCAGCTGCTGGGGAGTTACAGATACGCAGTATTTT. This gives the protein CASCWGVTDTQYF.

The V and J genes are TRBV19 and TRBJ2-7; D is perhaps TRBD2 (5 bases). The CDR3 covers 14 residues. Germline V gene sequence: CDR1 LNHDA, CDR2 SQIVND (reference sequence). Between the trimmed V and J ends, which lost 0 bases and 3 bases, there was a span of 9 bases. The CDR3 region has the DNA TGTGCCAGTAGTATAGACCGGGAACGCTACGAGCAGTACTTC. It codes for CASSIDRERYEQYF.

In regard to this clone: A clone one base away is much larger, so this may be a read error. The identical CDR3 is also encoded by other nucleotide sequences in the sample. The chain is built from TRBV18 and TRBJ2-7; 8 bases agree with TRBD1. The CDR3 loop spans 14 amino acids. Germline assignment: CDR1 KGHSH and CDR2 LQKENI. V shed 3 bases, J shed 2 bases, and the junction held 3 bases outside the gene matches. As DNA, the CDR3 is TGTGCCAGCTCACCTGGGACAGGACCCTACGAGCAGTACTTC. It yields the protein CASSPGTGPYEQYF.

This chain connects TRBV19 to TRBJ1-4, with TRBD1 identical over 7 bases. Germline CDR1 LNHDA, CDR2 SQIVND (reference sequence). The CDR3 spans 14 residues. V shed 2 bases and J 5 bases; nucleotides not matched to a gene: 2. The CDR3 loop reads CASSISGGNEKLFF. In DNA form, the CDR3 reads TGTGCCAGTAGTATATCAGGGGGAAATGAAAAACTGTTTTTT.

The CDR3 DNA is TGTGCCAGCAGCTTTGACAGCATGAACACTGAAGCTTTCTTT. Its translation: CASSFDSMNTEAFF. The genes are TRBV11-2 and TRBJ1-1, with D tentatively TRBD1 (5 bases). Trimming left V 3 bases short and J 0 bases short, with 8 bases between. The CDR3 runs 14 residues. Germline CDR1 reads SGHAT; CDR2 reads FQNNGV.

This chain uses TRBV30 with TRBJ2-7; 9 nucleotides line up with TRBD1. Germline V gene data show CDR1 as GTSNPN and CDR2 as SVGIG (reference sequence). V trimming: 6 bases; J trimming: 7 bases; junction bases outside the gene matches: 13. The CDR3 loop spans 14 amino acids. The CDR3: CACSRDRDYGEQYF. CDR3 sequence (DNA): TGTGCCTGTTCGCGGGACAGGGACTATGGGGAGCAGTACTTC.

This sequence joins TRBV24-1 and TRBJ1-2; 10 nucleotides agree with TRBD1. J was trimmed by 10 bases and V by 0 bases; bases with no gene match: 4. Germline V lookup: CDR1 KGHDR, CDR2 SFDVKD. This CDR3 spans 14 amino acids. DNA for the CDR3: TGTGCCACCAGTGATTTGAAGACAGGGGGCCTCTACACCTTC. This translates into CATSDLKTGGLYTF.

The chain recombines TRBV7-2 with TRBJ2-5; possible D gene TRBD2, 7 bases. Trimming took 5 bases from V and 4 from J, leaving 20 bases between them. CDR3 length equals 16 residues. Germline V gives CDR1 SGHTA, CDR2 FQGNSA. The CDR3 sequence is CASSPHPRGGGETQYF. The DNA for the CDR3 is TGTGCCAGCAGCCCTCACCCCAGGGGAGGGGGAGAGACCCAGTACTTC. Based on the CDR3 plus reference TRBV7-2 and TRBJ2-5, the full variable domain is GAGVSQSPSNKVTEKGKDVELRCDPISGHTALYWYRQSLGQGLEFLIYFQGNSAPDKSGLPSDRFSAERTGGSVSTLTIQRTQQEDSAVYLCASSPHPRGGGETQYFGPGTRLLVL.

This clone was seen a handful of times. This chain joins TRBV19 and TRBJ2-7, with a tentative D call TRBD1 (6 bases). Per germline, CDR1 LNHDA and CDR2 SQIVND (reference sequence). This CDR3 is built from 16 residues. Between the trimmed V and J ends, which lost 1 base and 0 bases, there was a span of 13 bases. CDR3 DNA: TGTGCCAGTAGTATAGGGCAGGGGCTAAACTCCTACGAGCAGTACTTC. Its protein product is CASSIGQGLNSYEQYF.

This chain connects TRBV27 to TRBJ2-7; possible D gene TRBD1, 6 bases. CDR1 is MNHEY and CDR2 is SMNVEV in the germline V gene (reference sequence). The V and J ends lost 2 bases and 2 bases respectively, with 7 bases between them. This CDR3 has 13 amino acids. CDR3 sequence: CASSLHRAYEQYF. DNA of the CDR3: TGTGCCAGCAGTTTACACAGGGCCTACGAGCAGTACTTC.

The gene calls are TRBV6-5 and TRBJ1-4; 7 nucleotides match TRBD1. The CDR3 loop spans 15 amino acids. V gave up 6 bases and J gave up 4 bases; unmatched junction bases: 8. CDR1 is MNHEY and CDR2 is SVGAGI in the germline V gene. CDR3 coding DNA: TGTGCCAGCAGAACCTACCGGGACAGTAATGAAAAACTGTTTTTT. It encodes CASRTYRDSNEKLFF.

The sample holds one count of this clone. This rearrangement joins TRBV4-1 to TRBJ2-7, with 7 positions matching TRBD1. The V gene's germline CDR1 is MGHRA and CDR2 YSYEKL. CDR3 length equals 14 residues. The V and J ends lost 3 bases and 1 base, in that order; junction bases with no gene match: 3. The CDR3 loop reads CASSQGDRSYEQYF. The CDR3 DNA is TGCGCCAGCAGCCAGGGGGACAGATCCTACGAGCAGTACTTC.

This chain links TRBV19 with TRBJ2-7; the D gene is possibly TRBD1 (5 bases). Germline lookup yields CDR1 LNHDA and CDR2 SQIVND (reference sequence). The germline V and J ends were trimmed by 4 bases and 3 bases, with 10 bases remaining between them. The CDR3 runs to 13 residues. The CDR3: CASSSDRFYEQYF. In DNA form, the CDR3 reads TGTGCCAGTAGTAGCGACAGATTCTACGAGCAGTACTTC.

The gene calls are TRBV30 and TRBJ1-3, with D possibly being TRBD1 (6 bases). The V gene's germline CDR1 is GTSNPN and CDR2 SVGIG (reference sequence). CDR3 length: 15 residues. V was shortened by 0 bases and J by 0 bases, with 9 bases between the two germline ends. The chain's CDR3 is CAWSVRGISGNTIYF. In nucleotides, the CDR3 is TGTGCCTGGAGTGTAAGGGGGATCTCTGGAAACACCATATATTTT.

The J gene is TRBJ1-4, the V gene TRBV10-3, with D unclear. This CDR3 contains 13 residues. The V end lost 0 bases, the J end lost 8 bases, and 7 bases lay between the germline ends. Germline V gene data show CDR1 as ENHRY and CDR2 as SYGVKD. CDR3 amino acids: CAISESKREKLFF. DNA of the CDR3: TGTGCCATCAGTGAGTCGAAACGGGAAAAACTGTTTTTT.

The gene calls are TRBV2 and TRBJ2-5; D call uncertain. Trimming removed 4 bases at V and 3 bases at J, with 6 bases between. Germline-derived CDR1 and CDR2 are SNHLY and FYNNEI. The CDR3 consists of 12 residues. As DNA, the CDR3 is TGTGCCAGCAGTGTGGCGGAAGAGACCCAGTACTTC. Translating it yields CASSVAEETQYF.

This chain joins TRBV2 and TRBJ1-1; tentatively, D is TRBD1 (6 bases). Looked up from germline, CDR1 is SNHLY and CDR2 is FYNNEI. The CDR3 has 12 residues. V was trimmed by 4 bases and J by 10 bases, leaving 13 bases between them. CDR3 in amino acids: CASSVQGLRAFF. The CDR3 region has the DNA TGTGCCAGCAGTGTTCAGGGGTTGAGAGCTTTCTTT.

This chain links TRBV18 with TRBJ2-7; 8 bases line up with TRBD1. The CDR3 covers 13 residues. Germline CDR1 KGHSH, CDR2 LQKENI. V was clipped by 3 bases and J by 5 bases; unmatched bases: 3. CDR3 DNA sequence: TGTGCCAGCTCACCCTCAGGGGGCAACGAGCAGTACTTC. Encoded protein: CASSPSGGNEQYF.

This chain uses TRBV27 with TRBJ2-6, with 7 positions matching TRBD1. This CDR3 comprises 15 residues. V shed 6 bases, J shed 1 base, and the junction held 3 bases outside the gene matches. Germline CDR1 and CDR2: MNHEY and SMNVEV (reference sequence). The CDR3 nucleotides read TGTGCCAGCAGGCGACAGGGATCTGGGGCCAACGTCCTGACTTTC. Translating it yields CASRRQGSGANVLTF.

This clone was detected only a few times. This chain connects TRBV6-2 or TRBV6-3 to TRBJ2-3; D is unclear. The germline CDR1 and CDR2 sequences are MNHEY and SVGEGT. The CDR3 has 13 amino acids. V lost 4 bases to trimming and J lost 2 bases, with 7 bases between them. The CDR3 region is CASSLVYTDTQYF. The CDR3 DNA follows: TGTGCCAGCAGTTTAGTCTACACAGATACGCAGTATTTT.

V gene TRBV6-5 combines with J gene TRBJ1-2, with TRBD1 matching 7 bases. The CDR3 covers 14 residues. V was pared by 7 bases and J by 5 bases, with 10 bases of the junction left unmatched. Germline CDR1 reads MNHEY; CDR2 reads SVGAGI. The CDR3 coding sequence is TGTGCCAGCAACCAGGGGGTTGGGGTGTATGGCTACACCTTC. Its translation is CASNQGVGVYGYTF.

CDR3 coding DNA: TGTGCCTGGAGGGGGGGGTACACTGAAGCTTTCTTT. It yields the protein CAWRGGYTEAFF. The chain has TRBV30 and TRBJ1-1, with D tentatively TRBD1 (5 bases). Per the germline V gene, CDR1 is GTSNPN and CDR2 is SVGIG (reference sequence). The length of the CDR3 is 12 residues. The germline V and J ends were trimmed by 3 bases and 3 bases, with 8 bases remaining between them.

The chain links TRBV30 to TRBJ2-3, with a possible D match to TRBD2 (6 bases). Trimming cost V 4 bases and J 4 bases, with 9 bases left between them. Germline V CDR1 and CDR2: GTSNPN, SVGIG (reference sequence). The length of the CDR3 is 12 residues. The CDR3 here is CAWTSVPDTQYF. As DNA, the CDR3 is TGTGCCTGGACTAGCGTCCCAGATACGCAGTATTTT.

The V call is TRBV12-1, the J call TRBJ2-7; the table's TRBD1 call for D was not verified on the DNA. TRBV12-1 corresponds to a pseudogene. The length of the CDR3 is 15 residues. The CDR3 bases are TGTGCCAGCAGCTTTGATCCTTCCAGGTCCTACGAGCAGTACTTC. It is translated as CASSFDPSRSYEQYF.

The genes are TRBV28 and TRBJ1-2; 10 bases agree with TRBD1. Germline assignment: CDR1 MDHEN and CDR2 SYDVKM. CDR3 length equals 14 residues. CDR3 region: CVSRPRDRGYGYTF. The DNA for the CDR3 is TGTGTCTCGCGGCCCCGGGACAGGGGTTATGGCTACACCTTC.

CDR3 loop: CASSADRGSFSYEQYF. Written as DNA, the CDR3 is TGTGCCAGCAGCGCCGACAGGGGGTCGTTTTCATACGAGCAGTACTTC. The gene calls are TRBV7-8 and TRBJ2-7, with 9 bases aligning to TRBD1. Germline V gene lookup returns CDR1 SGHVS and CDR2 FQNEAQ. The CDR3 has 16 amino acids. V shed 5 bases, J shed 4 bases, and the junction held 12 bases outside the gene matches.

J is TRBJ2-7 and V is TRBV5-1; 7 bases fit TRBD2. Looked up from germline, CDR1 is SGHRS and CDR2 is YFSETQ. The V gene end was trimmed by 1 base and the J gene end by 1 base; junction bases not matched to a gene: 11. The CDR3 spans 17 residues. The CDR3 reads CASSLSMAGVFSYEQYF. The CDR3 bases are TGCGCCAGCAGCTTGAGTATGGCGGGGGTCTTTTCCTACGAGCAGTACTTC.

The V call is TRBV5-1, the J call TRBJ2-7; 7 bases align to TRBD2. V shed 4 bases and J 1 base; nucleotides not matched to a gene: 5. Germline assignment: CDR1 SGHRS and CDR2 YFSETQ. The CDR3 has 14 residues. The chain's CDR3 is CASSPVGGSYEQYF. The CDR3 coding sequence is TGCGCCAGCAGCCCCGTGGGGGGGTCCTACGAGCAGTACTTC.

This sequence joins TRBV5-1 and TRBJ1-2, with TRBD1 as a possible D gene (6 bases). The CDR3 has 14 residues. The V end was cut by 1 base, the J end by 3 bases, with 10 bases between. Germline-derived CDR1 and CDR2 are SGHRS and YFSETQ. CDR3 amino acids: CASSLIQGDYGYTF. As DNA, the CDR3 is TGCGCCAGCAGCTTGATACAGGGCGACTATGGCTACACCTTC.